The rows below give T cell receptor beta chains drawn from one sample of a study of T-cell reconstitution after alpha-beta-depleted transplantation in children. MiXCR, run by TCRdb on the PCR reads, gives a single entry per CDR3 protein. The sample shows hundreds of thousands of distinct CDR3 sequences, around 13% of them seen only once. The input for sequencing was PBMCs, taken before TCRalphabeta/CD19-depleted stem cell transplant. The receptors stem from a girl aged 2 to 9 with congenital amegakaryocytic thrombocytopenia, due to receive a stem cell transplant. CDR3s include the opening cysteine and the closing phenylalanine or tryptophan.

cdr3_aa | j_call | v_call
CSVVAVNNEQFF | TRBJ2-1 | TRBV29-1
CASSPRGEGNEQFF | TRBJ2-1 | TRBV18
CASRTTSGRALGYNEQFF | TRBJ2-1 | TRBV12-3/TRBV12-4
CSARSGTAIGSYNEQFF | TRBJ2-1 | TRBV20-1
CASSRGQAGYGYTF | TRBJ1-2 | TRBV5-1
CSANTLAGGNNEQFF | TRBJ2-1 | TRBV20-1
CASSRVVVATSPGTDTQYF | TRBJ2-3 | TRBV12-3/TRBV12-4
CASSWTSGELFF | TRBJ2-2 | TRBV11-2
CSASVSFDYGYTF | TRBJ1-2 | TRBV20-1
CATAIGLEYEQYF | TRBJ2-7 | TRBV28
CSASPSGRILSQETQYF | TRBJ2-5 | TRBV20-1
CSAPVGAGEGDTQYF | TRBJ2-3 | TRBV20-1
CSASDRVDEQFF | TRBJ2-1 | TRBV20-1
CASSLDSSGSTDTQYF | TRBJ2-3 | TRBV7-2
CASSPPTGSYEQYF | TRBJ2-7 | TRBV18
CASSLAGLAVYNEQFF | TRBJ2-1 | TRBV5-1
CASSSYLDSYEQYF | TRBJ2-7 | TRBV5-1
CASRPAGGPFEQFF | TRBJ2-1 | TRBV7-2
CASSAVTGQNFYGYTF | TRBJ1-2 | TRBV7-9
CASSLGGRRDSNEQFF | TRBJ2-1 | TRBV5-1
CSVQGVSYNEQFF | TRBJ2-1 | TRBV29-1
CASSLQREVHNEQFF | TRBJ2-1 | TRBV7-3
CASSRRGTSGSDNEQFF | TRBJ2-1 | TRBV4-1
CASSARPLRPDTQYF | TRBJ2-3 | TRBV7-2
CASSTTSGGEFF | TRBJ2-1 | TRBV19
CASTLRRDNEQFF | TRBJ2-1 | TRBV7-2
CASSEGGLTNNEQFF | TRBJ2-1 | TRBV2
CSATGGPTEAFF | TRBJ1-1 | TRBV29-1
CAISAVFLGTVGEKLFF | TRBJ1-4 | TRBV10-3